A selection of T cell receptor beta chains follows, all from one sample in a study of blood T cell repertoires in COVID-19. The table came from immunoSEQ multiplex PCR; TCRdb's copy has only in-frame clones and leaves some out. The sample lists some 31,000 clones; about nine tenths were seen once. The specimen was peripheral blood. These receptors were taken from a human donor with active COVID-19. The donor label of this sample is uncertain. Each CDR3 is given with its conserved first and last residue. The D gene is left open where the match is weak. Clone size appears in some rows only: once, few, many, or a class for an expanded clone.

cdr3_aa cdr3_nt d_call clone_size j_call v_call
CASSETGGRSDNEQFF TGTGCCAGCAGTGAGACAGGGGGCAGGTCCGACAATGAGCAGTTCTTC TRBD1 - TRBJ2-1 TRBV6-1
CASSAGQVLGYGYTF TGTGCCAGCAGCGCGGGACAGGTCTTGGGTTATGGCTACACCTTC TRBD1 - TRBJ1-2 TRBV5-4
CASINSGGANEQFF TGTGCCAGCATTAATAGCGGGGGGGCCAATGAGCAGTTCTTC TRBD2 - TRBJ2-1 TRBV6-5
CASTPVEEVGYTF TGTGCCAGCACCCCGGTGGAGGAGGTTGGCTACACCTTC - - TRBJ1-2 TRBV7-2
CASSSTSGASSYEQYF TGCGCCAGCAGCTCTACTAGCGGGGCCTCCTCCTACGAGCAGTACTTC TRBD2 - TRBJ2-7 TRBV5-1
CASRVTGTATLEQFF TGTGCCAGTCGAGTTACCGGGACAGCAACCCTTGAGCAGTTCTTC TRBD1 - TRBJ2-1 TRBV19
CASSLQEAAVHSPLHF TGTGCCAGCAGCTTACAGGAGGCAGCAGTCCATTCACCCCTCCACTTT - - TRBJ1-6 TRBV7-6
CASSFPKVQRGGRSNEQFF TGTGCCAGCAGCTTCCCTAAGGTTCAGCGGGGGGGCAGGTCCAATGAGCAGTTCTTC TRBD2 - TRBJ2-1 TRBV11-3
CASSQEGLGAYSNQPQHF TGTGCCAGCAGCCAAGAGGGACTTGGGGCCTATAGCAATCAGCCCCAGCATTTT - few TRBJ1-5 TRBV4-2
CASSPSEGRYGYTF TGTGCCAGCTCTCCGTCGGAGGGGCGGTATGGCTACACCTTC - - TRBJ1-2 TRBV18
CASSLTRFDRNTEAFF TGTGCCAGCAGCTTAACAAGGTTCGACAGGAACACTGAAGCTTTCTTT - once TRBJ1-1 TRBV7-3
CASSYSSGGLTEQYF TGTGCCAGCAGCTATTCTAGCGGGGGTCTCACTGAGCAGTACTTC TRBD2 - TRBJ2-7 TRBV7-2
CASSPGQTMNTEAFF TGTGCCAGTAGTCCGGGACAGACAATGAACACTGAAGCTTTCTTT TRBD1 - TRBJ1-1 TRBV19
CSVEGGGAVTGELFF TGCAGCGTTGAAGGCGGGGGGGCCGTCACCGGGGAGCTGTTTTTT TRBD2 - TRBJ2-2 TRBV29-1
CASSQDYAGFSGNTIYF TGTGCCAGCAGCCAAGATTATGCAGGGTTCTCTGGAAACACCATATATTTT - few TRBJ1-3 TRBV3-1/TRBV3-2
CASSRSGGDNSPLHF TGCGCCAGCAGCCGCTCGGGGGGGGATAATTCACCCCTCCACTTT - - TRBJ1-6 TRBV4-3
CASLARTGQNYGYTF TGTGCTAGCCTCGCTCGGACAGGCCAAAACTATGGCTACACCTTC TRBD1 - TRBJ1-2 TRBV7-7
CASSEGLAGYPSTDTQYF TGTGCCAGCAGCGAGGGACTAGCGGGGTACCCTAGCACAGATACGCAGTATTTT TRBD2 - TRBJ2-3 TRBV9
CASSSGQNSGNTIYF TGTGCCAGCAGCTCGGGACAGAACTCTGGAAACACCATATATTTT TRBD1 - TRBJ1-3 TRBV2
CASSPRRGTYEQYF TGTGCCAGCTCACCACGTCGAGGAACCTACGAGCAGTACTTC - - TRBJ2-7 TRBV18
CASGADRNTEAFF TGTGCTAGTGGGGCCGACAGAAACACTGAAGCTTTCTTT - - TRBJ1-1 TRBV12-5
CASSLGSGPRSVLTF TGTGCCAGCAGCTTAGGCAGCGGCCCCAGAAGCGTCCTGACTTTC - - TRBJ2-6 TRBV13
CASSQVPADTYEQYF TGTGCCAGCAGCCAAGTACCAGCGGATACCTACGAGCAGTACTTC - - TRBJ2-7 TRBV3-1/TRBV3-2
CASSQDLAGPTNEKLFF TGCGCCAGCAGCCAAGATCTAGCCGGGCCAACTAATGAAAAACTGTTTTTT - - TRBJ1-4 TRBV4-1
CASSKQGNAEAFF TGTGCCAGCAGTAAGCAGGGGAACGCTGAAGCTTTCTTT - few TRBJ1-1 TRBV27
CASSPSGGSLYGYTF TGTGCCAGCAGCCCTTCGGGGGGGAGCCTATATGGCTACACCTTC - - TRBJ1-2 TRBV9
CASSQVGGGAGEQFF TGCGCCAGCAGCCAAGTGGGCGGGGGGGCTGGTGAGCAGTTCTTC TRBD2 few TRBJ2-1 TRBV4-3
CASSLTSGDRTEQFF TGTGCCAGCAGCCTGACTAGCGGGGACAGGACTGAGCAGTTCTTC TRBD2 - TRBJ2-1 TRBV7-3
CASSQGQGNHEQYF TGTGCCAGCTCACAAGGACAGGGGAATCACGAGCAGTACTTC TRBD1 - TRBJ2-7 TRBV18
CASIQGSPANHQPQYF TGTGCCAGTATTCAAGGGAGCCCAGCTAACCATCAGCCCCAGTACTTC - - TRBJ2-7 TRBV28
CASSQTGGTYEQYF TGTGCCAGCAGTCAGACAGGGGGTACCTACGAGCAGTACTTC TRBD1 once TRBJ2-7 TRBV6-2/TRBV6-3
CASKLTGADTQYF TGTGCCAGCAAACTCACAGGGGCAGATACGCAGTATTTT TRBD1 - TRBJ2-3 TRBV27
CASSGSDRGSNQPQHF TGTGCCAGCAGCGGATCTGACAGGGGAAGCAATCAGCCCCAGCATTTT TRBD1 - TRBJ1-5 TRBV7-2
CASSYSTGVQPQHF TGTGCCAGCAGTTACTCTACAGGGGTCCAGCCCCAGCATTTT TRBD1 - TRBJ1-5 TRBV6-6
CASSTHSGNTIYF TGTGCCAGTAGTACCCACTCTGGAAACACCATATATTTT - - TRBJ1-3 TRBV19
CASSVGLNYGYTF TGTGCCAGCAGCGTAGGGCTTAACTATGGCTACACCTTC - once TRBJ1-2 TRBV9
CASSRSTSGGARTQYF TGTGCCAGCAGCCGAAGCACTAGCGGGGGGGCTCGTACGCAGTATTTT TRBD2 once TRBJ2-3 TRBV3-1/TRBV3-2